The 21 T cell receptor beta chains presented below share a single source sample, sequenced in a study of graft-versus-host responses after intestinal transplantation. The table came from immunoSEQ multiplex PCR; TCRdb's copy has only in-frame clones and leaves some out. This sample has tens of thousands of clones, with approximately 92% found just once. Their antigen targets remain unknown. This sample comprised unstimulated CD8+ T cells sorted from spleen or lymph node cells, obtained before intestinal transplant. The receptor source for this set is a human donor who received an intestinal transplant.

V and J are TRBV7-9 and TRBJ2-3; TRBD1 agrees at 10 bases. This CDR3 has 17 residues. CDR1 SEHNR and CDR2 FQNEAQ come from the germline V gene (reference sequence). Trimming removed 4 bases from V and 3 bases from J; junction bases left unmatched: 10. The CDR3 protein is CASSSTGQGERTDTQYF. CDR3 nucleotide sequence: TGTGCCAGCAGCTCCACAGGACAGGGGGAACGGACAGATACGCAGTATTTT.

The chain has TRBV6-5 and TRBJ1-2; D unclear. The CDR3 is 15 residues long. The germline gives CDR1 MNHEY, CDR2 SVGAGI. The V gene lost 0 bases and the J gene lost 8 bases, with 16 bases spanning the gap. DNA of the CDR3: TGTGCCAGCAGTTACTCGATAGGCGGAGGGCACGGCTACACCTTC. It encodes CASSYSIGGGHGYTF.

The gene calls are TRBV29-1 and TRBJ1-2, with 8 bases lining up with TRBD1. Germline assignment: CDR1 SQVTM and CDR2 ANQGSEA. CDR3 length: 11 residues. The trim removed 7 bases at V and 6 bases at J, leaving 4 bases unmatched. This CDR3 is CSGIQGDGYTF. The CDR3 nucleotides are TGCAGCGGGATACAGGGGGATGGCTACACCTTC.

V and J are TRBV11-2 and TRBJ2-7; the D gene is possibly TRBD1 (5 bases). The CDR3 runs 16 residues. The V and J ends lost 1 base and 4 bases respectively, with 17 bases between them. Germline-derived CDR1 and CDR2 are SGHAT and FQNNGV. The CDR3 DNA is TGTGCCAGCAGCTTAGTGTCCGGTGGGGCAGTGTACGAGCAGTACTTC. Its translation is CASSLVSGGAVYEQYF. The whole variable domain, filled in from reference TRBV11-2 and TRBJ2-7, reads EAGVAQSPRYKIIEKRQSVAFWCNPISGHATLYWYQQILGQGPKLLIQFQNNGVVDDSQLPKDRFSAERLKGVDSTLKIQPAKLEDSAVYLCASSLVSGGAVYEQYFGPGTRLTVT.

The chain employs TRBV7-7 and TRBJ2-3, with 8 bases matching TRBD1. The CDR3 length is 15 residues. V was pared by 4 bases and J by 2 bases, with 5 bases of the junction left unmatched. The germline V gene has CDR1 SSHAT and CDR2 FNYEAQ (reference sequence). CDR3: CASSSGGFSTDTQYF. In DNA, the CDR3 is TGTGCCAGCAGCTCAGGGGGCTTTTCCACAGATACGCAGTATTTT.

V usage is TRBV28 and J usage is TRBJ2-1, with 7 bases fitting TRBD1. There are 14 residues in the CDR3. The junction had 6 bases not matched to a gene; V was cut back by 5 bases and J by 5 bases. CDR1 and CDR2 from the germline V gene are MDHEN and SYDVKM. Here the CDR3 reads CASSTWDRHNEQFF. For the CDR3, the DNA is TGTGCCAGCAGTACCTGGGACAGACACAATGAGCAGTTCTTC.

The rearrangement uses TRBV5-1 and TRBJ1-1, with a possible D match to TRBD1 (5 bases). The length of the CDR3 is 16 residues. V lost 0 bases and J 2 bases, leaving 14 bases between the germline ends. CDR1 and CDR2 (germline): SGHRS, YFSETQ. The CDR3 nucleotides read TGCGCCAGCAGCTTGGGGGGCGGACAAACCAACACTGAAGCTTTCTTT. It is translated as CASSLGGGQTNTEAFF. The full variable domain, completed using reference TRBV5-1 and TRBJ1-1, is KAGVTQTPRYLIKTRGQQVTLSCSPISGHRSVSWYQQTPGQGLQFLFEYFSETQRNKGNFPGRFSGRQFSNSRSEMNVSTLELGDSALYLCASSLGGGQTNTEAFFGQGTRLTVV.

This chain uses TRBV4-1 with TRBJ2-1; TRBD2 aligns across 7 bases. Germline loops: CDR1 MGHRA, CDR2 YSYEKL. The CDR3 has 16 amino acids. Trimming removed 1 base from V and 0 bases from J; junction bases left unmatched: 3. This chain's CDR3 is CASSQAGRASYNEQFF. CDR3 nucleotides: TGCGCCAGCAGCCAAGCTGGGAGGGCCTCCTACAATGAGCAGTTCTTC.

This chain connects TRBV2 to TRBJ1-2; the D is unclear. CDR3 size: 15 residues. The V gene's germline CDR1 is SNHLY and CDR2 FYNNEI. Trimming left V 0 bases short and J 4 bases short, with 12 bases between. The CDR3 region is CASSEARSVRYGYTF. CDR3 DNA: TGTGCCAGCAGTGAAGCGCGGTCGGTCCGCTATGGCTACACCTTC.

The genes are TRBV7-2 and TRBJ2-5, with D possibly TRBD2 on 7 matching bases. CDR1 and CDR2 (germline): SGHTA, FQGNSA. Trimming removed 1 base at V and 5 bases at J, with 17 bases between. The CDR3 is made up of 16 amino acids. For the CDR3, the DNA is TGTGCCAGCAGCTTAGAAGGGGGGGGGCCTGGGGAGACCCAGTACTTC. Translated, it gives CASSLEGGGPGETQYF.

The gene calls are TRBV27 and TRBJ2-7; 7 nucleotides agree with TRBD1. The V gene's germline CDR1 is MNHEY and CDR2 SMNVEV (reference sequence). The V segment lost 6 bases and the J segment 3 bases; nucleotides outside the gene matches: 5. The CDR3 contains 13 residues. This chain's CDR3 is CASSHGTVYEQYF. DNA of the CDR3: TGTGCCAGCAGCCATGGGACAGTCTACGAGCAGTACTTC.

The CDR3 region is CASSYPGQLNQPQHF. In nucleotides, the CDR3 is TGTGCCAGCAGTTACCCCGGACAGCTCAATCAGCCCCAGCATTTT. The chain combines TRBV6-6 with TRBJ1-5, with D possibly matching TRBD1 (6 bases). Germline V gene sequence: CDR1 MNHNY, CDR2 SVGAGI (reference sequence). The CDR3 spans 15 residues. Trimming stripped 2 bases from V and 3 bases from J, with 11 bases between.

This clone was recorded only once. The chain recombines TRBV2 with TRBJ2-3; TRBD2 is a possible D gene (5 bases). Trimming removed 7 bases from V and 0 bases from J, with 17 bases in between. The germline V gene has CDR1 SNHLY and CDR2 FYNNEI. The CDR3 length is 16 residues. CDR3 loop: CASTGLPARSTDTQYF. For the CDR3, the DNA is TGTGCCAGCACCGGACTCCCTGCTCGTAGCACAGATACGCAGTATTTT. Full variable domain (remainder filled in from reference TRBV2 and TRBJ2-3): EPEVTQTPSHQVTQMGQEVILRCVPISNHLYFYWYRQILGQKVEFLVSFYNNEISEKSEIFDDQFSVERPDGSNFTLKIRSTKLEDSAMYFCASTGLPARSTDTQYFGPGTRLTVL.

The V call is TRBV5-6, the J call TRBJ2-7, with a tentative D call TRBD1 (5 bases). CDR3 size: 13 residues. V lost 4 bases and J 2 bases, leaving 10 bases between the germline ends. In germline, CDR1 is SGHDT, CDR2 YYEEEE. The chain's CDR3 is CASSQDTAYEQYF. CDR3 bases: TGTGCCAGCAGCCAGGACACCGCCTACGAGCAGTACTTC. The full variable domain, with the rest looked up from reference TRBV5-6 and TRBJ2-7, is DAGVTQSPTHLIKTRGQQVTLRCSPKSGHDTVSWYQQALGQGPQFIFQYYEEEERQRGNFPDRFSGHQFPNYSSELNVNALLLGDSALYLCASSQDTAYEQYFGPGTRLTVT.

V and J are TRBV9 and TRBJ2-1; weak D call: TRBD2 (6 bases). The CDR3 has 14 residues. Germline V gives CDR1 SGDLS, CDR2 YYNGEE. V was pared by 3 bases and J by 7 bases, with 14 bases between. The DNA of the CDR3 is TGTGCCAGCAGCGAGGGACCGGGAGAGAATGAGCAGTTCTTC. Its translation is CASSEGPGENEQFF.

The genes are TRBV13 and TRBJ2-1, with D maybe TRBD2 (5 bases). The ends were cut back, 1 base at V and 8 bases at J, with 12 bases in the middle. Germline-derived CDR1 and CDR2 are PRHDT and FYEKMQ (reference sequence). CDR3 length: 14 residues. The CDR3 nucleotides are TGTGCCAGCAGCTTAGTTACGGGGTCCGATGAGCAGTTCTTC. Translation: CASSLVTGSDEQFF.

The chain couples TRBV28 to TRBJ2-1; 11 nucleotides line up with TRBD2. The ends lost 4 bases at V and 6 bases at J; junction bases unmatched: 11. The V gene's germline CDR1 is MDHEN and CDR2 SYDVKM. CDR3 length: 17 residues. The CDR3 nucleotides are TGTGCCAGCAGTTCACTCCTACTAGCGGGAGTGACCAATGAGCAGTTCTTC. This sequence encodes CASSSLLLAGVTNEQFF. Together with reference TRBV28 and TRBJ2-1, the CDR3 gives the full variable domain: DVKVTQSSRYLVKRTGEKVFLECVQDMDHENMFWYRQDPGLGLRLIYFSYDVKMKEKGDIPEGYSVSREKKERFSLILESASTNQTSMYLCASSSLLLAGVTNEQFFGPGTRLTVL.

V is TRBV9 and J is TRBJ2-1, with D maybe TRBD2 (7 bases). The CDR3 contains 17 residues. Between the trimmed V and J ends, which lost 4 bases and 0 bases, there was a span of 17 bases. Looked up from germline, CDR1 is SGDLS and CDR2 is YYNGEE. CDR3: CASSKGGVSSSYNEQFF. CDR3 DNA: TGTGCCAGCAGCAAGGGGGGGGTCTCTAGCTCCTACAATGAGCAGTTCTTC.

A single count supports this clone. This sequence joins TRBV18 and TRBJ2-3, with D possibly being TRBD1 (6 bases). Deletions cut 2 bases from V and 4 bases from J, with 10 bases between. The CDR3 contains 14 residues. The germline gives CDR1 KGHSH, CDR2 LQKENI. The CDR3 DNA reads TGTGCCAGCTCACCATCTGGGGGCGCAGATACGCAGTATTTT. Residues: CASSPSGGADTQYF.

CDR3 sequence reads: CASSEGLAGVSPSGDTQYF. CDR3 sequence (DNA): TGTGCCAGCAGTGAAGGACTAGCGGGAGTCTCTCCTTCGGGTGATACGCAGTATTTT. The chain couples TRBV2 to TRBJ2-3; 12 bases match TRBD2. This CDR3 is 19 amino acids long. Germline-derived CDR1 and CDR2 are SNHLY and FYNNEI. The V gene end was trimmed by 1 base and the J gene end by 6 bases; junction bases not matched to a gene: 14.

The rearrangement links TRBV5-5 to TRBJ1-3; D is possibly TRBD1 (5 bases). V gave up 2 bases and J gave up 0 bases, with 6 bases separating them. The CDR3 spans 14 residues. CDR1 is SGHKS, CDR2 YYEKEE, per germline (reference sequence). As DNA, the CDR3 is TGTGCCAGCAGCTTAACAGGCTCTGGAAACACCATATATTTT. Its protein product is CASSLTGSGNTIYF.